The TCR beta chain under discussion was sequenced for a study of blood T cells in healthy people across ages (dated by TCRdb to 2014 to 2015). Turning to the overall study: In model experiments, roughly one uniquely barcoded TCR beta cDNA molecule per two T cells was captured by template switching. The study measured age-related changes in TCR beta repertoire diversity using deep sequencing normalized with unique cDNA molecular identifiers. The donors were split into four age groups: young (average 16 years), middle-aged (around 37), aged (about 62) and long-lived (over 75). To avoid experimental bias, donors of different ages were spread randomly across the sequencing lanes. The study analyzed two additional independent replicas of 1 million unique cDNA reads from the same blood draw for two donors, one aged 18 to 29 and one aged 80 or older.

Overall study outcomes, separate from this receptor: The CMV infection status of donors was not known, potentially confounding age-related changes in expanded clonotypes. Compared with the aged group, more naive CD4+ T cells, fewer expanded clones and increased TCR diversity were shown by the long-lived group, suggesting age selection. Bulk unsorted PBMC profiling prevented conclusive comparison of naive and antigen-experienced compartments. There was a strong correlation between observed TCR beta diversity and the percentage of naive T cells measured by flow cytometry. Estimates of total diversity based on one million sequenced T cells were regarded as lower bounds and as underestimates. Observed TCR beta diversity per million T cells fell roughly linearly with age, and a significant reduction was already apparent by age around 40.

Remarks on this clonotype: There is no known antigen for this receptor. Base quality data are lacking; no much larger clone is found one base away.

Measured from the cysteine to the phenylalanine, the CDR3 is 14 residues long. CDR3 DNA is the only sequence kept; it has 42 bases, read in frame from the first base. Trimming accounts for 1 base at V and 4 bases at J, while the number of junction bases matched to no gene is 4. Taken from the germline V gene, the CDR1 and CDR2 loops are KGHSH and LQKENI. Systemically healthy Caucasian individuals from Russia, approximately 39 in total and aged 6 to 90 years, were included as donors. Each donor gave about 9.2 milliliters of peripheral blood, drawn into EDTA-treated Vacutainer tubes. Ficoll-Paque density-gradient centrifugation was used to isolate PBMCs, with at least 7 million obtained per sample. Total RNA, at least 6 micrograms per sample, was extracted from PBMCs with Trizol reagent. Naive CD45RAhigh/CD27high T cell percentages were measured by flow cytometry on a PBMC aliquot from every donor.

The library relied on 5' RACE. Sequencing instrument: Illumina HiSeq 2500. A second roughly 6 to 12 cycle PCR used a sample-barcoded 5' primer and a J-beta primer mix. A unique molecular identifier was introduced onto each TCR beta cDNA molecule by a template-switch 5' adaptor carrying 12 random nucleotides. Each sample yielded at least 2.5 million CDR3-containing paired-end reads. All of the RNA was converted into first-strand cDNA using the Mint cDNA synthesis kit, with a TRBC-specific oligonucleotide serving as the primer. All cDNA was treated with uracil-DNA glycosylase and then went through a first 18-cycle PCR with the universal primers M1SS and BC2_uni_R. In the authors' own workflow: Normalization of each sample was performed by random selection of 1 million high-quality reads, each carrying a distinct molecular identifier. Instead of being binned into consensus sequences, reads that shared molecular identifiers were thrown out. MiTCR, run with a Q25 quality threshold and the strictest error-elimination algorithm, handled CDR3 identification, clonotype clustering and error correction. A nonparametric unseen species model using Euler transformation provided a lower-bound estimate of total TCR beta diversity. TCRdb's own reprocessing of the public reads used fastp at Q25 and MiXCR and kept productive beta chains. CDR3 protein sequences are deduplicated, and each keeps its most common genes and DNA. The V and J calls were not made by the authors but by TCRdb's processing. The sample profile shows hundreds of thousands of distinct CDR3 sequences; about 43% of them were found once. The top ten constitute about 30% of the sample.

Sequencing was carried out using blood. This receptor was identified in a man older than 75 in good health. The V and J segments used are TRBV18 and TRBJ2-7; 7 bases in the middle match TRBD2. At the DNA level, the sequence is TGTGCCAGCTCACCACGGGGGGGTCATTACGAGCAGTACTTC. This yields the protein CASSPRGGHYEQYF.